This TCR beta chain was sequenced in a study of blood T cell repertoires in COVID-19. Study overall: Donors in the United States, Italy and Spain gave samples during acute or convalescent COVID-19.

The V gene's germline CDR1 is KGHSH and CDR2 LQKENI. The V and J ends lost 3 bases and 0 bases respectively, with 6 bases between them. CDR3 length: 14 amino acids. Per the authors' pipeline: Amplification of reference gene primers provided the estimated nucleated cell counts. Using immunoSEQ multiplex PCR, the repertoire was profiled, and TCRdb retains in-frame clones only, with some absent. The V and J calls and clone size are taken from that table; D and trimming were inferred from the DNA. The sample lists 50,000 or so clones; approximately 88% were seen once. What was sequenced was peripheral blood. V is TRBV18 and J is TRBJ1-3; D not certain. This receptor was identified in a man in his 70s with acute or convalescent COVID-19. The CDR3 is CASSPGFSGNTIYF. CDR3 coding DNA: TGTGCCAGCTCACCCGGGTTCTCTGGAAACACCATATATTTT. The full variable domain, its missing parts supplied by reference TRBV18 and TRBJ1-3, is NAGVMQNPRHLVRRRGQEARLRCSPMKGHSHVYWYRQLPEEGLKFMVYLQKENIIDESGMPKERFSAEFPKEGPSILRIQQVVRGDSAAYFCASSPGFSGNTIYFGEGSWLTVV.